Presented here are 26 T cell receptor beta chains from one specimen sequenced in a study of T cell clonality in common variable immunodeficiency. Profiled with immunoSEQ multiplex PCR; TCRdb holds only in-frame clones, not every one. Found here are under 45,000 clones, no singletons; the ten largest cover over 1.1%. Sample: peripheral blood mononuclear cells. All receptors derive from a person between 18 and 75 years old in good health.

In this sample, this clone turned up many times. The read is 3 residues too short to cover the CDR3 end, so that end is filled in from the germline J gene. V is TRBV12-3 or TRBV12-4 and J is TRBJ1-6; TRBD1 matches at 8 bases. CDR3 size: 14 residues. V was clipped by 2 bases and J by 7 bases; unmatched bases: 1. CDR3 sequence reads: CASSLSGGNSPLHF. The DNA read from the CDR3 is TGTGCCAGCAGTTTATCAGGGGGCAATTCACCC.

This clone was seen ten or more times. CDR3 sequence: CAWAVGYEQYF. The DNA read from the CDR3 is TGTGCCTGGGCGGTCGGGTACGAG. The chain employs TRBV30 and TRBJ2-7; D ambiguous. The CDR3 end falls 3 residues outside the read, so it is completed with the germline J gene. Germline V gene data show CDR1 as GTSNPN and CDR2 as SVGIG (reference sequence). V was pared by 5 bases and J by 4 bases, with 9 bases between. The CDR3 consists of 11 residues. Full variable domain (outside the CDR3, taken from reference TRBV30 and TRBJ2-7): SQTIHQWPATLVQPVGSPLSLECTVEGTSNPNLYWYRQAAGRGLQLLFYSVGIGQISSEVPQNLSASRPQDRQFILSSKKLLLSDSGFYLCAWAVGYEQYFGPGTRLTVT.

This clone was seen at least ten times. CDR3 DNA (partial): TGCAGTGCTAGAGTCGGGAGCGGGCTCGGCCGCACAGATACG. This gives the protein CSARVGSGLGRTDT. The full CDR3 is CSARVGSGLGRTDTQYF. The chain has TRBV20-1 and TRBJ2-3, with D tentatively TRBD2 (6 bases). The CDR3 end lies 3 residues beyond the end of the read and is filled in from the germline J gene. Germline V gives CDR1 DFQATT, CDR2 SNEGSKA (reference sequence). Trimming shortened V by 1 base and J by 1 base, and 18 bases separated the two germline ends. This CDR3 comprises 17 residues.

This clone was picked up many times. The CDR3 loop is CSARDLGVNTEAFF. Incomplete CDR3 DNA: TGCAGTGCTAGAGATCTAGGAGTGAACACTGAA. The gene calls are TRBV20-1 and TRBJ1-1; D is undetermined. The read halts 3 residues ahead of the CDR3 end, with the missing end drawn from the germline J gene. Trimming cost V 0 bases and J 0 bases, with 8 bases left between them. This CDR3 spans 14 amino acids. The germline CDR1 and CDR2 sequences are DFQATT and SNEGSKA (reference sequence).

On this clone itself: The read gets to within 3 residues of the CDR3 end, and the germline J gene fills in the rest. The chain carries TRBV7-9 and TRBJ2-3, with D uncertain. V dropped 0 bases and J dropped 2 bases, with 6 bases sitting between them. The germline gives CDR1 SEHNR, CDR2 FQNEAQ (reference sequence). The CDR3 loop spans 14 amino acids. The CDR3 here is CASSLAPLTDTQYF. The part of the CDR3 DNA that was read is TGTGCCAGCAGCTTAGCCCCCCTCACAGATACG.

In this sample, this clone turned up many times. The read stops 3 residues short of the end of the CDR3; the missing end is completed from the germline J gene. The J gene is TRBJ1-6, the V gene TRBV6-4; no reliable D call. Germline V gene sequence: CDR1 MRHNA, CDR2 SNTAGT. Trimming left V 3 bases short and J 5 bases short, with 8 bases between. The CDR3 consists of 14 residues. Incomplete CDR3 DNA: TGTGCCAGCAGTGAACGGGGAGATAATTCACCC. It is translated as CASSERGDNSP. The CDR3 in full is CASSERGDNSPLHF.

This clone was seen a few times. The read ends 3 residues shy of where the CDR3 ends; the end is completed using the germline J gene. The chain uses TRBV19 and TRBJ2-2; TRBD2 is a possible D gene (5 bases). This CDR3 is 15 amino acids long. Per the germline V gene, CDR1 is LNHDA and CDR2 is SQIVND (reference sequence). CDR3 DNA, as far as it was read: TGTGCCAGTAGTATAGGAGGGCGTGCTAATGAAAAG. Protein sequence: CASSIGGRANEK. The whole CDR3 is CASSIGGRANEKLFF. The full variable domain, completed using reference TRBV19 and TRBJ2-2, is DGGITQSPKYLFRKEGQNVTLSCEQNLNHDAMYWYRQDPGQGLRLIYYSQIVNDFQKGDIAEGYSVSREKKESFPLTVTSAQKNPTAFYLCASSIGGRANEKLFFGEGSRLTVL.

In its sample, this clone was seen many times. The CDR3 end falls 3 residues outside the read, so it is completed with the germline J gene. The V gene is TRBV30, the J gene TRBJ2-1; 10 nucleotides align to TRBD2. Unmatched junction bases numbered 5, after V lost 2 bases and J lost 1 base. This CDR3 comprises 16 residues. Germline loops: CDR1 GTSNPN, CDR2 SVGIG (reference sequence). The CDR3 bases that were read are TGTGCCTGGAGTCCGCTAGCGGGAGTTTCCTACAATGAG. Translating it yields CAWSPLAGVSYNE. The whole CDR3 protein is CAWSPLAGVSYNEQFF.

This clone was picked up many times. The read terminates 3 residues ahead of where the CDR3 ends, so the germline J gene completes it. This sequence joins TRBV5-1 and TRBJ1-1; D gene uncertain. V was pared by 6 bases and J by 6 bases, with 12 bases between. The CDR3 is made up of 12 amino acids. Germline CDR1 is SGHRS and CDR2 is YFSETQ. The CDR3 bases that were read are TGCGCCAGCACCTCCGAGGCCTCTGAA. Protein sequence: CASTSEASE. The whole CDR3 protein is CASTSEASEAFF.

This clone came up many times. Coverage ceases 3 residues before the CDR3 finishes, and the germline J gene fills in the end. The chain links TRBV20-1 to TRBJ1-2; D is possibly TRBD1 (5 bases). The CDR3 runs to 14 residues. V lost 3 bases to trimming and J lost 2 bases, with 13 bases between them. Germline CDR1 reads DFQATT; CDR2 reads SNEGSKA (reference sequence). CDR3 DNA (partial): TGCAGTGCTAGCCGGACACCTTCAAACTATGGC. Translating it yields CSASRTPSNYG. The whole CDR3 region reads CSASRTPSNYGYTF.

This clone has a count of ten or more. The sequence runs out 3 residues before the end of the CDR3; the remainder is reconstructed from the germline J gene. The chain recombines TRBV30 with TRBJ2-7; tentatively, D is TRBD1 (6 bases). This CDR3 has 13 residues. Trimming stripped 2 bases from V and 3 bases from J, with 11 bases between. The V gene's germline CDR1 is GTSNPN and CDR2 SVGIG (reference sequence). The sequenced part of the CDR3 DNA is TGTGCCTGGAGTAAGGGGGACCTCTACGAG. Its protein product is CAWSKGDLYE. The full CDR3 is CAWSKGDLYEQYF.

The part of the CDR3 DNA that was read is TGCAGTGCTAATGTGCCAGGGGCGGCTGGC. Its protein product is CSANVPGAAG. The whole CDR3 protein is CSANVPGAAGYTF. V and J are TRBV20-1 and TRBJ1-2, with D maybe TRBD1 (6 bases). Read coverage stops 3 residues before the CDR3 terminus; the germline J gene supplies the remainder. Germline assignment: CDR1 DFQATT and CDR2 SNEGSKA (reference sequence). The CDR3 contains 13 residues. V was pared by 4 bases and J by 7 bases, with 16 bases between.

The sample holds a few counts of this clone. Read data end 3 residues before the CDR3 end; the end is taken from the germline J gene. The chain employs TRBV19 and TRBJ2-3; 8 bases are a match to TRBD2. Looked up from germline, CDR1 is LNHDA and CDR2 is SQIVND (reference sequence). CDR3 size: 15 residues. CDR3 in amino acids: CASPSRGGFQETQYF. The covered CDR3 bases are TGTGCCAGTCCCAGTCGGGGGGGGTTCCAAGAGACG.

Incomplete CDR3 DNA: TGTGCCAGCAGCTATGGACAGGTGGGCAATGAC. Protein product: CASSYGQVGND. The full CDR3 is CASSYGQVGNDYTF. V usage is TRBV7-3 and J usage is TRBJ1-2; TRBD1 matches at 7 bases. The CDR3 end lies 3 residues beyond the end of the read and is filled in from the germline J gene. CDR1 and CDR2 from the germline V gene are SGHTA and FQGTGA. The CDR3 loop spans 14 amino acids.

This clone was seen repeatedly, ten times or more. CDR3 bases read: TGTGCCAGCAGGGTAGCAGGGGGCCACGAG. It encodes CASRVAGGHE. The whole CDR3 sequence reads CASRVAGGHEQYF. The genes are TRBV2 and TRBJ2-7; TRBD1 agrees at 8 bases. The read halts 3 residues ahead of the CDR3 end, with the missing end drawn from the germline J gene. Germline V gene sequence: CDR1 SNHLY, CDR2 FYNNEI. The V and J ends lost 6 bases and 5 bases, in that order; junction bases with no gene match: 6. The CDR3 is 13 residues long.

This clone was counted between two and nine times. The CDR3 end lies 3 residues beyond the end of the read and is filled in from the germline J gene. This sequence joins TRBV2 and TRBJ1-2, with 10 bases fitting TRBD1. This CDR3 region has 13 residues. Per the germline V gene, CDR1 is SNHLY and CDR2 is FYNNEI. The covered CDR3 bases are TGTGCCAGCAGGGGGGACAGGGGTAAGGAC. It specifies CASRGDRGKD. In full, the CDR3 is CASRGDRGKDYTF.

This clone showed up many times. The observed sequence ends 3 residues before the CDR3 terminus, with the missing tail filled in from the germline J gene. The sample contains more than one DNA sequence encoding this CDR3. V is TRBV5-6 and J is TRBJ1-3; D may be TRBD1 (6 bases). The germline V gene has CDR1 SGHDT and CDR2 YYEEEE. The CDR3 spans 14 residues. Trimming left V 5 bases short and J 4 bases short, with 13 bases between. The CDR3 loop is CASSYTGRGNTIYF. Partial CDR3 DNA: TGTGCCAGCAGTTATACAGGGCGAGGAAACACC.

Many counts were recorded for this clone. The sequence runs out 3 residues before the end of the CDR3; the remainder is reconstructed from the germline J gene. The V call is TRBV4-1, the J call TRBJ2-3; 13 positions agree with TRBD2. The length of the CDR3 is 18 residues. The junction had 9 bases not matched to a gene; V was cut back by 4 bases and J by 2 bases. Germline V gives CDR1 MGHRA, CDR2 YSYEKL. CDR3 bases read: TGCGCCAGCAGCCGGACAGAGGGACTAGCGGGATACACAGATACG. Translation: CASSRTEGLAGYTDT. The full CDR3 protein reads CASSRTEGLAGYTDTQYF.

This clone was seen at least ten times. From the germline J gene comes the end of the CDR3, since the read stops 3 residues before it. The chain combines TRBV5-1 with TRBJ2-5; 8 bases are shared with TRBD2. The germline gives CDR1 SGHRS, CDR2 YFSETQ. This CDR3 has 14 residues. With 1 base clipped from V and 2 bases from J, the junction kept 1 base outside the gene matches. CDR3 loop: CASSLRGGQETQYF. The sequenced CDR3 bases are TGCGCCAGCAGCTTGCGGGGGGGACAAGAGACC.

This clone was detected many times. The CDR3 goes on 3 residues after the read ends, and that part is filled in from the germline J gene. The V gene is TRBV5-4, the J gene TRBJ1-6; 9 nucleotides match TRBD1. The CDR3 runs 14 residues. CDR1 SGHNT and CDR2 YYREEE come from the germline V gene (reference sequence). CDR3 DNA (partial): TGTGCAACCCACCAACAGGGGGCAAATTCACCC. Its protein is CATHQQGANSP. Given in full, the CDR3 is CATHQQGANSPLHF.

With respect to this clone: Read coverage stops 3 residues before the CDR3 terminus; the germline J gene supplies the remainder. V gene TRBV18 combines with J gene TRBJ2-1, with D tentatively TRBD2 (6 bases). Trimming took off 6 bases at V and 7 bases at J, with 19 bases between the two ends. The CDR3 loop spans 15 amino acids. The germline gives CDR1 KGHSH, CDR2 LQKENI. CDR3 amino acids: CASSPLPGAGNEQFF. Partial CDR3 DNA: TGTGCCAGCTCCCCCCTACCGGGAGCGGGTAATGAG.

This clone has ten or more counts. The read ends 3 residues shy of where the CDR3 ends; the end is completed using the germline J gene. The chain is built from TRBV20-1 and TRBJ2-5; D possibly uses TRBD1 or TRBD2 (5 bases each). Trimming took off 6 bases at V and 0 bases at J, with 8 bases between the two ends. The CDR3 totals 12 residues. CDR1 DFQATT and CDR2 SNEGSKA come from the germline V gene (reference sequence). The CDR3 protein is CSAREYQETQYF. The CDR3 DNA, read in part, is TGCAGTGCCAGGGAGTACCAAGAGACC.

This clone was counted ten times or more. The read stops 3 residues short of the end of the CDR3; the missing end is completed from the germline J gene. The chain joins TRBV5-1 to TRBJ2-5, with 7 bases matching TRBD1. The CDR3 runs to 14 residues. Germline V CDR1 and CDR2: SGHRS, YFSETQ. Germline trimming cut 6 bases from V and 2 bases from J; bases unmatched to any gene: 7. The sequenced CDR3 bases are TGCGCCAGCACCCGGACAGGAGGACAAGAGACC. It yields the protein CASTRTGGQET. The CDR3 in its entirety is CASTRTGGQETQYF.

Many counts were recorded for this clone. The CDR3 end lies 3 residues beyond the end of the read and is filled in from the germline J gene. The rearrangement joins TRBV20-1 to TRBJ1-2; TRBD1 matches at 8 bases. Trimming removed 3 bases from V and 7 bases from J; junction bases left unmatched: 4. Germline V gives CDR1 DFQATT, CDR2 SNEGSKA (reference sequence). CDR3 length: 12 residues. This chain's CDR3 is CSARDRDLGYTF. CDR3 bases read: TGCAGTGCTAGGGACAGGGACCTTGGC.

Only a few counts were recorded for this clone. The read terminates 3 residues ahead of where the CDR3 ends, so the germline J gene completes it. The chain is built from TRBV5-1 and TRBJ2-7, with D unclear. This CDR3 is 13 amino acids long. CDR1 is SGHRS, CDR2 YFSETQ, per germline. Trimming stripped 5 bases from V and 3 bases from J, with 12 bases between. The sequenced part of the CDR3 DNA is TGCGCCAGCAGTGTTTTTGCCGGCTACGAG. Protein product: CASSVFAGYE. The complete CDR3 reads CASSVFAGYEQYF.

The table lists this clone with a few counts. The read terminates 3 residues before the CDR3 end, so the remaining end is supplied by the germline J gene. This chain links TRBV7-3 with TRBJ2-3, with TRBD2 identical over 12 bases. V shed 4 bases, J shed 5 bases, and the junction held 4 bases outside the gene matches. There are 15 residues in the CDR3. In germline, CDR1 is SGHTA, CDR2 FQGTGA. CDR3 DNA (partial): TGTGCCAGCAGCTCTAGCGGGAGGGCCCAAGATACG. Translating gives CASSSSGRAQDT. The whole CDR3 protein is CASSSSGRAQDTQYF.